This T cell receptor beta chain was captured in a study of preoperative IRX-2 immunotherapy in early breast cancer. Treatment: preoperative locoregional IRX-2 cytokine immunotherapy. This phase Ib study tested locoregional IRX-2 cytokine immunotherapy given before surgery. Method: immunoSEQ multiplex PCR; TCRdb's copy keeps in-frame clones and lacks some. Of 28,000 or so clones listed, roughly 90% are singletons. The CDR3 totals 15 residues. Germline V gene data show CDR1 as LNHDA and CDR2 as SQIVND (reference sequence). Trimming cost V 6 bases and J 4 bases; bases outside gene matches: 10. Sampling was done from a patient treated with IRX-2 immunotherapy. The sequence was collected from a human donor with breast cancer. This chain connects TRBV19 to TRBJ2-3, with 7 bases matching TRBD1. CDR3 amino acids: CASSNGPQGADTQYF. The CDR3 bases are TGTGCCAGTAGCAACGGGCCTCAGGGGGCAGATACGCAGTATTTT.